This entry is about one T cell receptor beta chain. Its matching antigen is unknown. The data were taken from a study of cytomegalovirus exposure and HLA in healthy donors. Notes on the study in general: The productive fraction for most TCR beta V segments was about 87% or about 30% in an earlier analysis. A likely sequencing artifact accounted for one observed cluster of highly shared sequence variants. The authors reported that TCR beta sequences could predict HLA-A and HLA-B alleles. These predictions were accurate for most subjects in the first cohort. Generally TCR sequences proved uncommon, though certain public TCRs appeared in numerous donors.

A multiplex PCR was run with 60 Vbeta primers and 13 Jbeta primers. Some clones are missing from TCRdb's copy, which holds only in-frame ones; the method was immunoSEQ multiplex PCR. The sample shows approximately 140,000 clones, 70% to 75% of them seen only once. The sequence was collected from a human donor in good health. The sequencing sample was made of PBMCs.

CDR3 amino acids: CASSLTGETYGYTF. Here the CDR3 DNA reads TGTGCCAGCAGTTTAACAGGGGAGACCTATGGCTACACCTTC. The chain combines TRBV28 with TRBJ1-2; the match to TRBD1 covers 7 bases. Germline V CDR1 and CDR2: MDHEN, SYDVKM. The CDR3 loop spans 14 amino acids. V lost 2 bases to trimming and J lost 4 bases; unmatched junction nucleotides: 4.